This TCR gamma chain came from a study of fetal and pediatric gammadelta thymocytes (dated by TCRdb to between 2021 and 2024). About the full investigation: Previously published data and newly generated, unpublished data were combined in the bulk gammadelta thymocyte repertoires, which were used to strengthen a single-cell study of gammadelta thymocyte development. Bulk TCR repertoire data were included to raise the number of subjects and reinforce the CDR3 publicity analysis. Bulk gammadelta thymocyte repertoires combined previously published data (refs 27,28) with unpublished data. In total, the bulk gammadelta thymocyte repertoire set covered about 10 subjects, made up of 7 pediatric thymus donors and 3 fetal thymus donors. General study outcomes and caveats: Compared with post-natal repertoires, fetal gammadelta thymocyte repertoires were previously reported to be enriched for TRDV2, TRGV8 and TRGV9 usage, low N additions and public CDR3s.

The sample was run on an Illumina MiSeq. In the authors' own workflow: For the publicity analysis, the Vgamma9Vdelta2 and nonVgamma9Vdelta2 bulk CDR3 files from each subject were merged to form one combined repertoire per subject. Using base R and dplyr, CDR3 publicity was scored on a scale from 0 to 19 by checking each amino acid sequence across 9 single-cell datasets and about ten bulk repertoires. Identical DNA sequences were merged into single rows after TCRdb reprocessed the public reads with CATT. The V and J calls and clone size are TCRdb's, not the authors'. The sample profile shows 450 to 550 gamma-chain clones; roughly 4% of them were found once. In total, the top ten clones hold around half of the sample. This clone is regarded as large (0.1 to 1%). Its antigen remains unidentified. Base-call qualities are not available, and no considerably larger clone is one nucleotide away. The germline V end is reduced by 0 bases and the J end by 0 bases; junction bases left unmatched: 1. According to the germline V gene (reference sequence), CDR1 reads VTNTFY and CDR2 reads YDVSTARD. Counted from cysteine to phenylalanine, this CDR3 has 15 amino acids. Only the CDR3 portion is preserved as DNA: 45 bases, with reading frame beginning at the first base.

Fetal thymuses came from elective pregnancy terminations at about 14 to 22 weeks estimated gestational age, performed for socio-psychological reasons in Singapore. All fetuses were judged structurally normal by ultrasound before termination and by gross morphological examination afterwards. Staining of thymocytes was performed with Zombie NIR viability dye and with antibodies against CD3 (UCHT1), TCRgammadelta (11F2), TCRVgamma9 (IMMU360) and TCRVdelta2 (IMMU389). Bulk TRD and TRG CDR3 repertoires were produced separately from sorted Vgamma9Vdelta2 and nonVgamma9Vdelta2 gammadelta thymocytes taken from human fetal and pediatric thymuses. Thymic cell suspensions from fetal and post-natal thymuses were prepared as previously described. NonVgamma9Vdelta2 thymocytes were sorted as CD3+ gammadeltaTCR+ cells that did not have the Vgamma9+Vdelta2+ phenotype. Cells were sorted on a FACS Aria III cell sorter (BD Biosciences).

The material sequenced was non-Vgamma9Vdelta2 gamma-delta T cells from the thymus. The cell subset or site label for this specimen denotes: CD3+gammadeltaTCR+ thymocytes not co-expressing Vgamma9 and Vdelta2. The receptor was isolated from a human fetus. The chain joins TRGV3 to TRGJP1. CDR3 loop: CATWDRYTTGWFKIF. The DNA sequence follows: TGTGCCACCTGGGACAGGTATACCACTGGTTGGTTCAAGATATTT.